What follows are 25 T cell receptor beta chains derived from one specimen sequenced in a study of shared clonotypes between healthy human individuals. CD45RO-negative, CCR7-selected cells formed the naive CD8 fraction, which excluded terminally differentiated effector memory CD45RA+ cells. Generated by immunoSEQ multiplex PCR, the TCRdb table keeps only in-frame clones and is missing some. The sample holds 2 million to 2.5 million clones; approximately 94% are singletons and the top ten take roughly 1.8%. Sequenced input: naive CD8+ T cells from PBMCs. The source of these receptors is a man younger than 35 in good health. Some clones in this sample may be carry-over from other donors' samples.

The chain has TRBV29-1 and TRBJ2-7; D perhaps matches TRBD2 (5 bases). The CDR3 contains 13 residues. Trimming left V 3 bases short and J 2 bases short, with 11 bases between. From germline, CDR1 is SQVTM and CDR2 ANQGSEA. CDR3 coding DNA: TGCAGCGTTGAGTTGTGGACTCCCTACGAGCAGTACTTC. Amino acid sequence: CSVELWTPYEQYF.

The genes are TRBV7-7 and TRBJ2-1; possible D gene TRBD2, 6 bases. CDR1 SSHAT and CDR2 FNYEAQ come from the germline V gene (reference sequence). The CDR3 length is 16 residues. Trimming stripped 5 bases from V and 6 bases from J, with 20 bases between. CDR3 residues: CASSKPTNGGSNEQFF. The CDR3 DNA is TGTGCCAGCAGCAAACCAACTAACGGGGGTTCCAATGAGCAGTTCTTC.

This chain uses TRBV4-3 with TRBJ1-1; D is unresolved. Germline-derived CDR1 and CDR2 are LGHNA and YSLEER. The V end was cut by 3 bases, the J end by 11 bases, with 25 bases between. The CDR3 is 16 residues long. In DNA, the CDR3 is TGCGCCAGCAGCCAGGCCGTGACTTCCGCCGCCGTTTGCGCTTTCTTT. Protein sequence: CASSQAVTSAAVCAFF.

The rearrangement links TRBV15 to TRBJ1-5; a possible D gene is TRBD1 (6 bases). Trimming stripped 5 bases from V and 6 bases from J, with 11 bases between. The CDR3 has 13 amino acids. CDR1 and CDR2 (germline): LNHNV, YYDKDF (reference sequence). CDR3 sequence reads: CATSGGGPQPQHF. DNA of the CDR3: TGTGCCACCAGCGGGGGGGGCCCTCAGCCCCAGCATTTT.

Points on this clone: The sample contains more than one DNA sequence encoding this CDR3. The J gene is TRBJ2-7, the V gene TRBV4-3, with 11 bases lining up with TRBD2. V dropped 3 bases and J dropped 3; count of bases not matched to a gene: 1. This CDR3 comprises 14 residues. CDR1 is LGHNA and CDR2 is YSLEER in the germline V gene. The CDR3 loop is CASSHGTSGYEQYF. The DNA of the CDR3 is TGCGCCAGCAGCCACGGGACTAGCGGCTACGAGCAGTACTTC.

The V and J genes are TRBV6-9 and TRBJ2-5, with TRBD2 as a possible D gene (6 bases). The V and J ends lost 0 bases and 4 bases respectively, with 18 bases between them. CDR3 length: 17 amino acids. Germline V gene data show CDR1 as MNHGY and CDR2 as SVAAGI. The CDR3 region has the DNA TGTGCCAGCAGTTATTCGTGGGGACCCGGGGGTCCAGAGACCCAGTACTTC. It specifies CASSYSWGPGGPETQYF.

The V and J genes are TRBV7-9 and TRBJ2-1; D is uncertain. Deletions cut 3 bases from V and 8 bases from J, with 8 bases between. Per the germline V gene, CDR1 is SEHNR and CDR2 is FQNEAQ (reference sequence). The length of the CDR3 is 12 residues. The CDR3 nucleotides are TGTGCCAGCAGCTTTCTTAGAGATGAGCAGTTCTTC. It codes for CASSFLRDEQFF.

The V gene is TRBV9, the J gene TRBJ2-2; 11 nucleotides match TRBD2. The CDR3 has 17 amino acids. Germline values: CDR1 SGDLS, CDR2 YYNGEE. V trimming: 3 bases; J trimming: 1 base; junction bases outside the gene matches: 5. The CDR3 loop reads CASSASGTSGNTGELFF. The CDR3, as DNA: TGTGCCAGCAGCGCCTCCGGGACTAGCGGGAACACCGGGGAGCTGTTTTTT. Variable domain in full (rest from reference TRBV9 and TRBJ2-2): DSGVTQTPKHLITATGQRVTLRCSPRSGDLSVYWYQQSLDQGLQFLIQYYNGEERAKGNILERFSAQQFPDLHSELNLSSLELGDSALYFCASSASGTSGNTGELFFGEGSRLTVL.

The V gene is TRBV27, the J gene TRBJ2-1; a possible D gene is TRBD1 (5 bases). This CDR3 has 16 amino acids. V shed 3 bases and J shed 4 bases, with 16 bases lying between them. Germline V lookup: CDR1 MNHEY, CDR2 SMNVEV (reference sequence). The CDR3 loop is CASSFSEDIPYNEQFF. The DNA for the CDR3 is TGTGCCAGCAGTTTCAGTGAGGACATCCCATACAATGAGCAGTTCTTC.

The V call is TRBV7-9, the J call TRBJ1-1, with D possibly TRBD1 on 6 matching bases. The germline V gene has CDR1 SEHNR and CDR2 FQNEAQ (reference sequence). V was pared by 11 bases and J by 0 bases, with 13 bases between. The CDR3 is 13 amino acids. The CDR3 loop reads CASHRDMNTEAFF. The CDR3 DNA sequence: TGTGCCTCCCACAGGGATATGAACACTGAAGCTTTCTTT. Full variable domain (remainder filled in from reference TRBV7-9 and TRBJ1-1): DTGVSQNPRHKITKRGQNVTFRCDPISEHNRLYWYRQTLGQGPEFLTYFQNEAQLEKSRLLSDRFSAERPKGSFSTLEIQRTEQGDSAMYLCASHRDMNTEAFFGQGTRLTVV.

The chain couples TRBV9 to TRBJ2-5, with a possible D match to TRBD1 (7 bases). The CDR3 is 14 amino acids. Germline CDR1 reads SGDLS; CDR2 reads YYNGEE. V lost 3 bases to trimming and J lost 12 bases, with 21 bases between them. The CDR3 DNA is TGTGCCAGCAGCGCTGACAGTGGCGGGGACAGCGAGTACTTC. Protein product: CASSADSGGDSEYF.

The chain has TRBV25-1 and TRBJ1-2; the D is unclear. V was trimmed by 4 bases and J by 4 bases, leaving 22 bases between them. Germline CDR1 MGHDK, CDR2 SYGVNS. The CDR3 consists of 17 residues. Here the CDR3 DNA reads TGTGCCAGCAGTGCCGTGGAATACGGGCCTCCACCCTATGGCTACACCTTC. This codes for CASSAVEYGPPPYGYTF.

The rearrangement uses TRBV27 and TRBJ1-3; TRBD1 is a possible D gene (6 bases). Germline lookup yields CDR1 MNHEY and CDR2 SMNVEV (reference sequence). There are 17 residues in the CDR3. Trimming removed 6 bases from V and 4 bases from J, with 22 bases in between. The CDR3 reads CASSPVPGAFPGNTIYF. CDR3 coding DNA: TGTGCCAGCAGCCCGGTCCCGGGGGCTTTCCCAGGAAACACCATATATTTT.

V is TRBV10-2 and J is TRBJ2-3; tentative D call: TRBD2 (6 bases). Germline values: CDR1 WSHSY, CDR2 SAAADI. V was clipped by 7 bases and J by 5 bases, with 7 bases between them. The CDR3 covers 11 residues. The CDR3 region is CASTEGDTQYF. In DNA form, the CDR3 reads TGCGCCAGCACGGAGGGAGATACGCAGTATTTT.

V gene TRBV5-4 combines with J gene TRBJ1-3; D is perhaps TRBD1 (5 bases). The CDR3 spans 15 residues. The V end lost 3 bases, the J end lost 2 bases, and 12 bases lay between the germline ends. Per the germline V gene, CDR1 is SGHNT and CDR2 is YYREEE (reference sequence). The CDR3: CASSYGGRAGNTIYF. CDR3 bases: TGTGCCAGCAGCTACGGGGGGAGAGCTGGAAACACCATATATTTT.

This clone showed up just a few times. The V and J genes are TRBV9 and TRBJ2-2; 8 bases match TRBD2. The trim removed 2 bases at V and 3 bases at J, leaving 3 bases unmatched. The CDR3 is 15 residues long. Germline V gene sequence: CDR1 SGDLS, CDR2 YYNGEE. The CDR3 sequence is CASSVPREDTGELFF. DNA for the CDR3: TGTGCCAGCAGCGTGCCGCGGGAGGACACCGGGGAGCTGTTTTTT.

V gene TRBV29-1 combines with J gene TRBJ2-1; D is uncertain. V was cut by 7 bases and J by 7 bases, with 8 bases left in between. Germline V gene data show CDR1 as SQVTM and CDR2 as ANQGSEA. The CDR3 runs 10 residues. CDR3 DNA sequence: TGCAGCGCACTACAAAATGAGCAGTTCTTC. As protein: CSALQNEQFF.

A note on this clone: This sample also contains other DNA sequences that code for the same CDR3. The rearrangement uses TRBV27 and TRBJ1-1; possibly TRBD1 for D (6 bases). This CDR3 has 13 residues. Trimming took off 3 bases at V and 5 bases at J, with 10 bases between the two ends. Germline V gene sequence: CDR1 MNHEY, CDR2 SMNVEV (reference sequence). CDR3 DNA: TGTGCCAGCAGTTTTACAGGGAGGACTGAAGCTTTCTTT. Protein: CASSFTGRTEAFF.

The chain uses TRBV28 and TRBJ1-2; tentative D call: TRBD1 (5 bases). From germline, CDR1 is MDHEN and CDR2 SYDVKM. The length of the CDR3 is 13 residues. V lost 6 bases to trimming and J lost 4 bases, with 12 bases between them. CDR3 DNA sequence: TGTGCCAGCAGGCCGACAGATTTCTATGGCTACACCTTC. Its translation: CASRPTDFYGYTF.

The chain employs TRBV6-5 and TRBJ1-1; a weak D match, TRBD1 (5 bases). Germline-derived CDR1 and CDR2 are MNHEY and SVGAGI. The CDR3 runs 12 residues. V was shortened by 6 bases and J by 5 bases, with 10 bases between the two germline ends. CDR3: CASRVDSTEAFF. The CDR3 coding sequence is TGTGCCAGCAGGGTCGACAGTACTGAAGCTTTCTTT.

The rearrangement links TRBV14 to TRBJ2-7; 9 bases line up with TRBD1. Germline V gene sequence: CDR1 SGHDN, CDR2 FVKESK. V gave up 5 bases and J gave up 4 bases; unmatched junction bases: 6. This CDR3 comprises 14 residues. CDR3 loop: CASSSPGQGYEQYF. For the CDR3, the DNA is TGTGCCAGCAGCTCTCCGGGACAGGGATACGAGCAGTACTTC.

The V and J genes are TRBV19 and TRBJ2-1; TRBD2 is a possible D gene (6 bases). The CDR3 extends over 15 amino acids. V was cut by 6 bases and J by 5 bases, with 17 bases left in between. Per germline, CDR1 LNHDA and CDR2 SQIVND (reference sequence). The CDR3 loop is CASRHGLALDNEQFF. CDR3 coding DNA: TGTGCCAGTAGACATGGGCTAGCGTTGGACAATGAGCAGTTCTTC.

This clone occurred once. The chain carries TRBV15 and TRBJ2-2; no clear D. CDR3 length: 13 residues. V was trimmed by 7 bases and J by 4 bases, leaving 10 bases between them. CDR1 and CDR2 from the germline V gene are LNHNV and YYDKDF (reference sequence). This chain's CDR3 is CATTYSSTGELFF. Here the CDR3 DNA reads TGTGCCACCACCTACTCGAGCACCGGGGAGCTGTTTTTT.

There are a few counts of this clone. The rearrangement joins TRBV5-6 to TRBJ1-2; 8 positions agree with TRBD1. CDR1 and CDR2 (germline): SGHDT, YYEEEE. The CDR3 contains 14 residues. J gave up 6 bases and V 4 bases, and 8 bases lay outside the gene matches. As DNA, the CDR3 is TGTGCCAGCAGCCGCAGGGGGCGCACGGATGGCTACACCTTC. It translates to CASSRRGRTDGYTF.

As for this clone: This sample also contains other DNA sequences that code for the same CDR3. V is TRBV27 and J is TRBJ2-1; 9 nucleotides line up with TRBD2. V dropped 6 bases and J dropped 2; count of bases not matched to a gene: 5. Germline assignment: CDR1 MNHEY and CDR2 SMNVEV (reference sequence). The CDR3 has 15 amino acids. CDR3 sequence reads: CASSITSGPYNEQFF. In nucleotides, the CDR3 is TGTGCCAGCAGCATTACTAGCGGGCCCTACAATGAGCAGTTCTTC.